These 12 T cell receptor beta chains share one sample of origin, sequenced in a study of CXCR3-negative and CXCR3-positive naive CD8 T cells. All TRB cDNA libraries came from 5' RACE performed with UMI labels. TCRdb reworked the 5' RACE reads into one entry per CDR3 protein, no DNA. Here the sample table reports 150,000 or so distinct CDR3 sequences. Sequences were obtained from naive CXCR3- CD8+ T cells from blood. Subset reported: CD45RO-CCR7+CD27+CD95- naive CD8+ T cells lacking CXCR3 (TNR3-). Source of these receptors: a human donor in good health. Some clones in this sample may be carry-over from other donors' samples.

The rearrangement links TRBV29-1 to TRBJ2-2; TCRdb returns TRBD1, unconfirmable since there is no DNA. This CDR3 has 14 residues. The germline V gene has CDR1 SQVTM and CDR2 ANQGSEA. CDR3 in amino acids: CSVSPRMATGELLF.

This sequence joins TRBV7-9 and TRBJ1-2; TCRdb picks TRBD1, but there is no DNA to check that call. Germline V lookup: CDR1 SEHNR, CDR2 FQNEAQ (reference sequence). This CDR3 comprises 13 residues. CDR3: CASSLFDRYGYTF.

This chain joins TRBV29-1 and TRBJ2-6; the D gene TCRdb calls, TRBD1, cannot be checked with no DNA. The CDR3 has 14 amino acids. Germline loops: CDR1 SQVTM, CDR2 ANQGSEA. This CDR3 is CSVEGHSGANVLTF.

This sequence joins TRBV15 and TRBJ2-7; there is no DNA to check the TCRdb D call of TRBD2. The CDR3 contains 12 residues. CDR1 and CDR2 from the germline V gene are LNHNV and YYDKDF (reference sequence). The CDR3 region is CATQGRNYEQYF. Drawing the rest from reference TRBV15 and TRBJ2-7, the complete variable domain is DAMVIQNPRYQVTQFGKPVTLSCSQTLNHNVMYWYQQKSSQAPKLLFHYYDKDFNNEADTPDNFQSRRPNTSFCFLDIRSPGLGDTAMYLCATQGRNYEQYFGPGTRLTVT.

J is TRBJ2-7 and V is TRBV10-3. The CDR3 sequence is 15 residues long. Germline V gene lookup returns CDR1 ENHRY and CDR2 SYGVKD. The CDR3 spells CAISESSLAAWEQYF.

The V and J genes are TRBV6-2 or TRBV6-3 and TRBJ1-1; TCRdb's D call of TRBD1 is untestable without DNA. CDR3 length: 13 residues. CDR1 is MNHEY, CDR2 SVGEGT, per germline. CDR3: CASAERGNTEAFF.

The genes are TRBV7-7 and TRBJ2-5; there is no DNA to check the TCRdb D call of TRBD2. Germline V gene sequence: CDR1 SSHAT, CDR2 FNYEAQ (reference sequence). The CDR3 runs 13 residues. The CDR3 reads CASSKGAQETQYF.

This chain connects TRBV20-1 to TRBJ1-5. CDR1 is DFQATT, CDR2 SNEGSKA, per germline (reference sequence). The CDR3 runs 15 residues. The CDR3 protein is CSARDPVSSNQPQHF.

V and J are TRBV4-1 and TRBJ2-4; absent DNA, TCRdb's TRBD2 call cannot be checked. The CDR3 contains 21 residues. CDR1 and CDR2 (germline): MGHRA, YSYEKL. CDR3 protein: CASSHPSPTSGGSLAKNIQYF.

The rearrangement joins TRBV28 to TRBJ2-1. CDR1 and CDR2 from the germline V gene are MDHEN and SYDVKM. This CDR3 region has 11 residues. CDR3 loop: CASRYTDEQFF.

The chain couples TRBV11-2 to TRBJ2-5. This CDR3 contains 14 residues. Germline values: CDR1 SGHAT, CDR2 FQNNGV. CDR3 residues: CASSLGSGRETQYF. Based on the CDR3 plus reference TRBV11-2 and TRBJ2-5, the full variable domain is EAGVAQSPRYKIIEKRQSVAFWCNPISGHATLYWYQQILGQGPKLLIQFQNNGVVDDSQLPKDRFSAERLKGVDSTLKIQPAKLEDSAVYLCASSLGSGRETQYFGPGTRLLVL.

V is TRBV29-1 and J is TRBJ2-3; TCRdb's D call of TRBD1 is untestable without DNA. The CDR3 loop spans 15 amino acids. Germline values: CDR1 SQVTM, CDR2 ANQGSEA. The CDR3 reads CSVERGQGRTDTQYF.